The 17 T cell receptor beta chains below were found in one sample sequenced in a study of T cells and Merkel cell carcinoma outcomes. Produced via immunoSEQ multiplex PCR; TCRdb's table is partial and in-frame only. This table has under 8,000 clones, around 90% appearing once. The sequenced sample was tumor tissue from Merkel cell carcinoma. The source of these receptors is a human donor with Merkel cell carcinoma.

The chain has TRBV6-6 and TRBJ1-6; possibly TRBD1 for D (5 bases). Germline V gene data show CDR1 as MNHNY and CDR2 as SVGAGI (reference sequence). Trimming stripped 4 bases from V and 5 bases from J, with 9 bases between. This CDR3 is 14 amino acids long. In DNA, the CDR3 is TGTGCCAGCAGTTCTCAGGGAAATAATTCACCCCTCCACTTT. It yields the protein CASSSQGNNSPLHF.

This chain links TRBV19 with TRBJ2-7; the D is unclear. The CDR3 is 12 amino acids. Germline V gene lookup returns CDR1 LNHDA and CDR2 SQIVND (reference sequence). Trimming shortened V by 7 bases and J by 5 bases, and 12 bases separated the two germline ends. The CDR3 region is CASTTHIHEQYV. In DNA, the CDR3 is TGTGCCAGTACAACCCACATTCACGAGCAGTACGTC.

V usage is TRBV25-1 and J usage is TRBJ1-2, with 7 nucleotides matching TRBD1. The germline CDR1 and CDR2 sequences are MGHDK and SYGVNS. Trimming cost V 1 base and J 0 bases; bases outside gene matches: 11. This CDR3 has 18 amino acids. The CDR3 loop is CASSESSGGTVANYGYTF. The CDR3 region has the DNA TGTGCCAGCAGTGAATCGTCAGGGGGGACTGTAGCTAACTATGGCTACACCTTC.

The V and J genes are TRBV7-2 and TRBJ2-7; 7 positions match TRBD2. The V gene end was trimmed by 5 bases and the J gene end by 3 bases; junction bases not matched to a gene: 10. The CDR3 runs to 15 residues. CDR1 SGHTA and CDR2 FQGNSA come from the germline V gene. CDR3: CASSLREPPRYEQYF. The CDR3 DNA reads TGTGCCAGCAGCCTGCGGGAGCCACCCCGCTACGAGCAGTACTTC.

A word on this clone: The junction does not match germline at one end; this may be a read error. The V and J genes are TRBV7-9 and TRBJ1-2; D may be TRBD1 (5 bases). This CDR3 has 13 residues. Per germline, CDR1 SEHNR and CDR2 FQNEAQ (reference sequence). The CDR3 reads CASSRDGNYGHTF. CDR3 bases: TGTGCCAGCAGCCGGGACGGGAACTATGGCCACACCTTC. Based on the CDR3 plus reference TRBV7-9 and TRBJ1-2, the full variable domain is DTGVSQNPRHKITKRGQNVTFRCDPISEHNRLYWYRQTLGQGPEFLTYFQNEAQLEKSRLLSDRFSAERPKGSFSTLEIQRTEQGDSAMYLCASSRDGNYGHTFGSGTRLTVV.

The CDR3 nucleotides read TGCAGCGTTGACGATCTCCGTAGTGGCTACACCTTC. Its translation: CSVDDLRSGYTF. The rearrangement joins TRBV29-1 to TRBJ1-2; D is unclear. CDR3 length equals 12 residues. Germline assignment: CDR1 SQVTM and CDR2 ANQGSEA. V lost 3 bases, J lost 7 bases, and 12 bases lay in between.

The DNA of the CDR3 is TGTGCCAGCAGCTTCGGACAGGGGAACGGCTACACCTTC. It codes for CASSFGQGNGYTF. V usage is TRBV7-9 and J usage is TRBJ1-2; 9 bases match TRBD1. The CDR3 extends over 13 amino acids. The V and J ends lost 3 bases and 8 bases, in that order; junction bases with no gene match: 4. From germline, CDR1 is SEHNR and CDR2 FQNEAQ (reference sequence).

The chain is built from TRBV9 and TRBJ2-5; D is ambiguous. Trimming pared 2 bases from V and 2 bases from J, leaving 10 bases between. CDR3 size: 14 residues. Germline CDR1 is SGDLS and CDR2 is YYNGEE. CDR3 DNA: TGTGCCAGCAGCGTGGGAACAGAACAAGAGACCCAGTACTTC. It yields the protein CASSVGTEQETQYF.

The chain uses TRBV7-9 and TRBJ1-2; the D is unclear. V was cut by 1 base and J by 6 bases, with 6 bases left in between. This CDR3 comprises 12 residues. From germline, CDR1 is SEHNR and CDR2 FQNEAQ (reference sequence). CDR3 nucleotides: TGTGCCAGCAGCTTAGGTCAGAATGGCTACACCTTC. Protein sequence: CASSLGQNGYTF.

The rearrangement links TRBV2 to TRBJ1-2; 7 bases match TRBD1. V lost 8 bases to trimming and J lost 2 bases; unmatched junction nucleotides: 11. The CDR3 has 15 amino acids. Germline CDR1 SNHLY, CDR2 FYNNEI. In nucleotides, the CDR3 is TGTGCCAGCCCCGAGGGGGCAGGGACGAACTATGGCTACACCTTC. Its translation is CASPEGAGTNYGYTF.

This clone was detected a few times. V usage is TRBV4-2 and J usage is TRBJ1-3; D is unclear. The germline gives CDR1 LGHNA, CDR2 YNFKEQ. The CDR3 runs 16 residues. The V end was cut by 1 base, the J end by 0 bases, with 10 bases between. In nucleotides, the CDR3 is TGTGCCAGCAGCCAAGTATACGGATCCTCTGGAAACACCATATATTTT. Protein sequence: CASSQVYGSSGNTIYF.

The CDR3 DNA reads as TGTGCCAGCAGCACCGATACAGGGAGTCAGCCCCAGCATTTT. The encoded protein is CASSTDTGSQPQHF. The genes are TRBV5-4 and TRBJ1-5, with a possible D match to TRBD1 (6 bases). Germline assignment: CDR1 SGHNT and CDR2 YYREEE (reference sequence). This CDR3 comprises 14 residues. Trimming stripped 4 bases from V and 6 bases from J, with 14 bases between.

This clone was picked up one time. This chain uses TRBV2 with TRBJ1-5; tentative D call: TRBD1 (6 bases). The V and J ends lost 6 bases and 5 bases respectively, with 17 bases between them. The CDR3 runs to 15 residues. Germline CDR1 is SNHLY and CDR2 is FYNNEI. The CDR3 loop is CASSRDTGSYQPQHF. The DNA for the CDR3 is TGTGCCAGCAGCCGGGATACAGGGTCTTATCAGCCCCAGCATTTT.

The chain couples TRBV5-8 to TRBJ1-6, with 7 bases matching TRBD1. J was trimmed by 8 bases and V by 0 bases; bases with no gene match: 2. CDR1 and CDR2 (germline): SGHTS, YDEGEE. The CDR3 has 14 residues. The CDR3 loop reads CASSLGGGDSPLHF. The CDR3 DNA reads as TGTGCCAGCAGCTTGGGAGGGGGCGATTCACCCCTCCACTTT.

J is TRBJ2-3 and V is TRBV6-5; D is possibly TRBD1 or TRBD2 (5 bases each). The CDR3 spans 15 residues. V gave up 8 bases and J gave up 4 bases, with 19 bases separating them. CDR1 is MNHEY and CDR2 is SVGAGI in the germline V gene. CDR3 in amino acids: CASGSLGVSPDTQYF. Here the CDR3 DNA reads TGTGCCAGCGGTTCACTGGGGGTTTCCCCAGATACGCAGTATTTT.

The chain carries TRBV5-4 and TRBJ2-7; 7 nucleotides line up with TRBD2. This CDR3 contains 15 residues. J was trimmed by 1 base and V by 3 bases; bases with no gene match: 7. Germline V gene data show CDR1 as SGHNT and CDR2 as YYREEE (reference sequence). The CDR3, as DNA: TGTGCCAGCAGCTCTTTGACTAGCCCTTCCTACGAGCAGTACTTC. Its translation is CASSSLTSPSYEQYF.

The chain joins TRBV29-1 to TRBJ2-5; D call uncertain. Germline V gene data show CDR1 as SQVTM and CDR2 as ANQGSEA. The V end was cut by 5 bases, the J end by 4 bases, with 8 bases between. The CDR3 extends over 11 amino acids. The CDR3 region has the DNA TGCAGCGTTCTACGAGGAGAGACCCAGTACTTC. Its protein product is CSVLRGETQYF.